The 23 T cell receptor beta chains given below trace back to one sample, sequenced in a study of human T cells and chemical hapten exposure. TCRdb re-derived calls from the RACE reads in MiXCR, one entry per CDR3 protein. In the table there are some 350,000 distinct CDR3 sequences, about 6% of which are singletons. The time point is: patch test 2, 6 weeks after DPC sensitization. Stated treatment: therapeutic diphenylcyclopropenone sensitization with weekly scalp DPC. This specimen was whole blood, taken in connection with sensitization to the hapten diphenylcyclopropenone (DPC). Receptors originate from a woman under 30 with alopecia areata. Some clones in this sample may be carry-over from other donors' samples.

CDR3 bases: TGTGCCAGCCTCTTGACAGGGGAGGAAGAAAAACTGTTTTTT. Encoded protein: CASLLTGEEEKLFF. V is TRBV27 and J is TRBJ1-4; 8 bases agree with TRBD1. Germline CDR1 MNHEY, CDR2 SMNVEV (reference sequence). The V segment lost 8 bases and the J segment 8 bases; nucleotides outside the gene matches: 10. The CDR3 length is 14 residues.

This clonotype was seen ten or more times. This chain links TRBV12-3 or TRBV12-4 with TRBJ1-1, with TRBD1 as a possible D gene (5 bases). The CDR3 sequence is 16 residues long. V dropped 3 bases and J dropped 0 bases, with 14 bases sitting between them. The CDR3 here is CASSLSPTTVNTEAFF. The CDR3 DNA sequence: TGTGCCAGCAGTTTGAGTCCCACGACAGTGAACACTGAAGCTTTCTTT.

V gene TRBV5-1 combines with J gene TRBJ1-2, with D possibly being TRBD1 (6 bases). This CDR3 spans 14 amino acids. Trimming took 4 bases from V and 7 from J, leaving 17 bases between them. Germline CDR1 SGHRS, CDR2 YFSETQ. The CDR3 coding sequence is TGCGCCAGCAGCGTGAGAGGGGACAACAGTGGCTACACCTTC. Translated, it gives CASSVRGDNSGYTF.

This clonotype appeared a few times. J is TRBJ1-1 and V is TRBV24-1, with D possibly TRBD1 on 5 matching bases. The CDR3 extends over 14 amino acids. Germline V lookup: CDR1 KGHDR, CDR2 SFDVKD. The ends were cut back, 7 bases at V and 2 bases at J, with 13 bases in the middle. CDR3 loop: CATRGGGTNTEAFF. In DNA form, the CDR3 reads TGTGCCACCAGGGGTGGAGGGACTAACACTGAAGCTTTCTTT.

This clonotype was recorded many times. The chain couples TRBV6-2 or TRBV6-3 to TRBJ1-6, with D possibly TRBD1 on 6 matching bases. Trimming removed 6 bases from V and 7 bases from J, with 16 bases in between. This CDR3 has 15 residues. In germline, CDR1 is MNHEY, CDR2 SVGEGT. For the CDR3, the DNA is TGTGCCAGCAGAAGTCGGAGGGGGAAGAATTCACCCCTCCACTTT. It specifies CASRSRRGKNSPLHF.

The chain is built from TRBV27 and TRBJ2-2; D remains ambiguous. Between the trimmed V and J ends, which lost 3 bases and 5 bases, there was a span of 7 bases. CDR3 length: 13 residues. The V gene's germline CDR1 is MNHEY and CDR2 SMNVEV (reference sequence). The CDR3 nucleotides read TGTGCCAGCAGTTTTCGTTCAACCGGGGAGCTGTTTTTT. Translating it yields CASSFRSTGELFF.

This clonotype was counted a few times. The rearrangement joins TRBV11-2 to TRBJ2-5, with TRBD2 matching over 8 bases. The germline V gene encodes CDR1 SGHAT and CDR2 FQNNGV. With V trimmed by 3 bases and J by 1 base, 10 bases remained unmatched. There are 17 residues in the CDR3. The CDR3: CASSLDGGASSQETQYF. CDR3 coding DNA: TGTGCCAGCAGCTTGGACGGGGGGGCCTCGTCCCAAGAGACCCAGTACTTC.

This clonotype was counted between two and nine times. The rearrangement joins TRBV10-3 to TRBJ1-1; TRBD1 might be the D (6 bases). Between the trimmed V and J ends, which lost 3 bases and 3 bases, there was a span of 17 bases. The germline CDR1 and CDR2 sequences are ENHRY and SYGVKD. CDR3 size: 16 residues. The CDR3 DNA sequence: TGTGCCATCAGTGATTCGTCCAGGGGAAGTGACACTGAAGCTTTCTTT. Protein product: CAISDSSRGSDTEAFF.

This clonotype appeared a few times. This rearrangement joins TRBV12-3 or TRBV12-4 to TRBJ2-2; 9 bases are a match to TRBD2. The junction had 10 bases not matched to a gene; V was cut back by 6 bases and J by 5 bases. This CDR3 contains 16 residues. The CDR3 protein is CASSPFLAGATGELFF. CDR3 nucleotide sequence: TGTGCCAGCAGCCCCTTTTTAGCGGGGGCTACCGGGGAGCTGTTTTTT.

This clonotype was counted only a few times. The rearrangement uses TRBV3-1 and TRBJ1-2, with a possible D match to TRBD1 (6 bases). CDR1 and CDR2 (germline): LGHDT, YNNKEL (reference sequence). This CDR3 is 14 amino acids long. V lost 4 bases and J 7 bases, leaving 16 bases between the germline ends. The CDR3 coding sequence is TGTGCCAGCAGCCCTACAGGGAAATATATTGGCTACACCTTC. This codes for CASSPTGKYIGYTF.

This clonotype occurred many times. The chain joins TRBV29-1 to TRBJ1-1; no definite D call. Trimming took 5 bases from V and 2 from J, leaving 9 bases between them. Germline V gene lookup returns CDR1 SQVTM and CDR2 ANQGSEA. The CDR3 covers 12 residues. The CDR3 sequence: CSVRQVNTEAFF. In DNA, the CDR3 is TGCAGCGTTCGCCAGGTCAACACTGAAGCTTTCTTT.

This clonotype was seen only a few times. The V call is TRBV12-5, the J call TRBJ1-4; D is uncertain. The CDR3 is 16 residues long. Germline V CDR1 and CDR2: LGHNT, FRNRAP. Trimming left V 0 bases short and J 4 bases short, with 12 bases between. The CDR3 here is CASGLVLTALNEKLFF. CDR3 nucleotides: TGTGCTAGTGGTTTGGTACTAACAGCCCTTAATGAAAAACTGTTTTTT.

This clonotype was observed at least ten times. The genes are TRBV6-1 and TRBJ1-2; D is uncertain. V was pared by 6 bases and J by 3 bases, with 35 bases between. The CDR3 has 21 amino acids. The germline V gene encodes CDR1 MNHNS and CDR2 SASEGT. Here the CDR3 DNA reads TGTGCCAGCAGCTCCACCCTTACGAAAACGGGAGGTCGGACGGGGTACTATGGCTACACCTTC. This gives the protein CASSSTLTKTGGRTGYYGYTF.

This clonotype came up many times. This chain connects TRBV4-2 to TRBJ1-2, with D unclear. The germline V and J ends were trimmed by 0 bases and 7 bases, with 21 bases remaining between them. The CDR3 is made up of 17 amino acids. Germline V gene data show CDR1 as LGHNA and CDR2 as YNFKEQ. CDR3 region: CASSQEEKGTISRGYTF. The CDR3 bases are TGTGCCAGCAGCCAAGAGGAAAAGGGAACCATAAGCCGTGGCTACACCTTC.

This rearrangement joins TRBV13 to TRBJ2-3; weak D call: TRBD2 (5 bases). V lost 1 base, J lost 0 bases, and 11 bases lay in between. The CDR3 sequence is 16 residues long. Germline CDR1 and CDR2: PRHDT and FYEKMQ (reference sequence). As DNA, the CDR3 is TGTGCCAGCAGCTTAGAGCTCAGGACTAGCACAGATACGCAGTATTTT. Its translation is CASSLELRTSTDTQYF.

This clonotype showed up just a few times. The genes are TRBV7-2 and TRBJ1-1; no reliable D call. The V end lost 1 base, the J end lost 1 base, and 7 bases lay between the germline ends. The CDR3 is made up of 14 amino acids. Germline loops: CDR1 SGHTA, CDR2 FQGNSA. The CDR3 region is CASSLDLPNTEAFF. In nucleotides, the CDR3 is TGTGCCAGCAGCTTAGATCTACCGAACACTGAAGCTTTCTTT.

The chain's CDR3 is CASSRTGRDHGYTF. CDR3 DNA sequence: TGTGCCAGCAGTAGGACAGGGAGGGATCATGGCTACACCTTC. This chain links TRBV6-5 with TRBJ1-2, with 8 bases lining up with TRBD1. The germline V gene has CDR1 MNHEY and CDR2 SVGAGI. V was pared by 5 bases and J by 6 bases, with 8 bases of the junction left unmatched. The CDR3 sequence is 14 residues long.

The chain is built from TRBV20-1 and TRBJ2-3, with 9 positions matching TRBD2. CDR3 length equals 16 residues. The ends lost 3 bases at V and 1 base at J; junction bases unmatched: 8. Germline V gene data show CDR1 as DFQATT and CDR2 as SNEGSKA (reference sequence). CDR3 nucleotides: TGCAGTGCTAGCCCTAGCGGGGTACTGGGCACAGATACGCAGTATTTT. It translates to CSASPSGVLGTDTQYF.

This clonotype has only a few counts. The chain has TRBV18 and TRBJ2-2, with 7 bases aligning to TRBD2. Unmatched junction bases numbered 3, after V lost 1 base and J lost 1 base. CDR1 and CDR2 from the germline V gene are KGHSH and LQKENI. The CDR3 runs to 16 residues. This CDR3 is CASSPQSSGNTGELFF. In DNA form, the CDR3 reads TGTGCCAGCTCACCACAATCTAGCGGGAACACCGGGGAGCTGTTTTTT.

This sequence joins TRBV7-2 and TRBJ2-1, with 8 bases lining up with TRBD2. The CDR3 runs to 15 residues. Germline CDR1 and CDR2: SGHTA and FQGNSA. J lost 7 bases, V lost 4 bases, and 9 bases had no gene match. The CDR3 sequence is CASSSHAGGGNEQFF. CDR3 bases: TGTGCCAGCAGCTCCCACGCCGGGGGGGGAAATGAGCAGTTCTTC.

The chain recombines TRBV6-1 with TRBJ1-4; tentatively, D is TRBD1 (6 bases). The ends were cut back, 2 bases at V and 8 bases at J, with 18 bases in the middle. Per germline, CDR1 MNHNS and CDR2 SASEGT. The CDR3 consists of 16 residues. CDR3 region: CASSEIVLAGAEKLFF. The CDR3 DNA is TGTGCCAGCAGTGAAATCGTATTGGCAGGGGCCGAAAAACTGTTTTTT.

This sequence joins TRBV7-9 and TRBJ1-2; D unresolved. CDR1 is SEHNR, CDR2 FQNEAQ, per germline (reference sequence). This CDR3 has 12 amino acids. V lost 8 bases and J 0 bases, leaving 7 bases between the germline ends. For the CDR3, the DNA is TGTGCCAGCCTTCATACTAACTATGGCTACACCTTC. As protein: CASLHTNYGYTF.

The table lists this clonotype with a few counts. The V gene is TRBV6-5, the J gene TRBJ2-7; 9 nucleotides agree with TRBD1. Germline V lookup: CDR1 MNHEY, CDR2 SVGAGI. J gave up 7 bases and V 0 bases, and 10 bases lay outside the gene matches. The CDR3 loop spans 16 amino acids. Here the CDR3 reads CASSYSIAGQGREQYF. The CDR3, as DNA: TGTGCCAGCAGTTACTCGATAGCTGGACAGGGGAGAGAGCAGTACTTC.